The source of this T cell receptor beta chain is a study of cytomegalovirus exposure and HLA in healthy donors. The PCR was carried out with 60 Vbeta primers and 13 Jbeta primers. Profiling relied on immunoSEQ multiplex PCR, and the TCRdb table lists in-frame clones only, not all of them. The table includes under 200,000 clones, 75% to 90% detected once. The CDR3 length is 15 residues. Germline V gene lookup returns CDR1 MNHEY and CDR2 SVGAGI. V trimming: 6 bases; J trimming: 5 bases; junction bases outside the gene matches: 6. Sequenced: PBMCs. The V call is TRBV6-5, the J call TRBJ2-1, with 11 bases fitting TRBD2. The sequence was obtained from a human donor in good health. The chain's CDR3 is CASRWTSGSNNEQFF. CDR3 nucleotide sequence: TGTGCCAGCAGATGGACTAGCGGGTCCAACAATGAGCAGTTCTTC.